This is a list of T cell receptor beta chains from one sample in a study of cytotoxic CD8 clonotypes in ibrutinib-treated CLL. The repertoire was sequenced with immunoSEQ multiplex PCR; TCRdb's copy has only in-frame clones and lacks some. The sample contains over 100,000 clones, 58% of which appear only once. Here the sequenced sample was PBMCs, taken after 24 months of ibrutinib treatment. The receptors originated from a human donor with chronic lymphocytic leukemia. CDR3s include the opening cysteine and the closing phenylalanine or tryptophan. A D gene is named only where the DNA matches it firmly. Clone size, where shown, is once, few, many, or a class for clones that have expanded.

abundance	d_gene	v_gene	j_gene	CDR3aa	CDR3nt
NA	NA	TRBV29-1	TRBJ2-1	CSVTRQYEQFF	TGCAGCGTCACGCGTCAGTATGAGCAGTTCTTC
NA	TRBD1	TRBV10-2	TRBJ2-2	CARAGQGDGELFF	TGCGCCAGGGCGGGACAGGGGGACGGGGAGCTGTTTTTT
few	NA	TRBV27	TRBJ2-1	CASTNLNEQFF	TGTGCCAGCACAAATCTTAATGAGCAGTTCTTC
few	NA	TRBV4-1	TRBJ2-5	CASSQVSRVETQYF	TGCGCCAGCAGCCAAGTTAGTAGGGTAGAGACCCAGTACTTC
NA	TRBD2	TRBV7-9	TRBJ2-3	CASSRGLAGVNTQYF	TGTGCCAGCAGTCGTGGACTAGCGGGGGTAAATACGCAGTATTTT
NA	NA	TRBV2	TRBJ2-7	CASSPTISYEQYF	TGTGCCAGCAGTCCCACGATATCCTACGAGCAGTACTTC
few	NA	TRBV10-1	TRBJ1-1	CASSDGVYAEAFF	TGCGCCAGCAGTGACGGGGTTTACGCTGAAGCTTTCTTT
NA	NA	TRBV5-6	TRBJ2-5	CASSYSGARETQYF	TGTGCCAGCAGCTATTCTGGGGCCCGGGAGACCCAGTACTTC
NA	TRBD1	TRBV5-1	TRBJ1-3	CASSVQGASGNTIYF	TGCGCCAGCAGCGTACAGGGGGCCTCTGGAAACACCATATATTTT
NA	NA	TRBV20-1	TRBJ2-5	CSASPQYF	TGCAGTGCTAGTCCCCAGTACTTC
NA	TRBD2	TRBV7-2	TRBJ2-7	CASSLIQGGEDDEQYF	TGTGCCAGCAGCTTAATTCAGGGAGGGGAAGATGACGAGCAGTACTTC
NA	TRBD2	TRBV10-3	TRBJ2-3	CAISGTSGTDTQYF	TGTGCCATCAGTGGGACTAGCGGCACAGATACGCAGTATTTT
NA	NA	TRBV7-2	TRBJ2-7	CASSNTYEQYF	TGTGCCAGCAGCAACACATACGAGCAGTACTTC
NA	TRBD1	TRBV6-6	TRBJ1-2	CASSYSRDSYGYTF	TGTGCCAGCAGTTACTCCCGGGACAGCTATGGCTACACCTTC
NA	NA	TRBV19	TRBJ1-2	CASSNPTAYGYTF	TGTGCCAGTAGTAATCCGACAGCCTATGGCTACACCTTC
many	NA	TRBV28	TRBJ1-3	CASSPAGGVSGNTIYF	TGTGCCAGCAGTCCAGCGGGGGGCGTCTCTGGAAACACCATATATTTT
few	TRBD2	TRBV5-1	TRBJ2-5	CASSSPSGGGQETQYF	TGCGCCAGCAGCTCCCCTAGCGGGGGGGGCCAAGAGACCCAGTACTTC
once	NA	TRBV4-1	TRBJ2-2	CASSQVLGASGELFF	TGCGCCAGCAGCCAAGTCCTGGGGGCCTCCGGGGAGCTGTTTTTT
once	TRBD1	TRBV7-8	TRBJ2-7	CASSFGQGTAYEQYF	TGTGCCAGCAGCTTCGGACAGGGGACTGCCTACGAGCAGTACTTC
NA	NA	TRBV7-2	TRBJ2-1	CASSLAWQFF	TGTGCCAGCAGCTTAGCGTGGCAGTTCTTC
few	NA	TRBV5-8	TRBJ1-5	CASRGKDYSNQPQHF	TGTGCCAGCAGGGGTAAGGACTATAGCAATCAGCCCCAGCATTTT
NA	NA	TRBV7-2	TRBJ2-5	CASSFAGRPQETQYF	TGTGCCAGCAGCTTCGCGGGGAGGCCCCAAGAGACCCAGTACTTC
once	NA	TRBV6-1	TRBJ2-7	CASSESGSGYEQYF	TGTGCCAGCAGTGAGTCGGGGAGCGGCTACGAGCAGTACTTC
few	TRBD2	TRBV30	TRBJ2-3	CAWGLAGGTDTQYF	TGTGCCTGGGGACTAGCGGGGGGCACAGATACGCAGTATTTT